A single count supports the clone carrying this T cell receptor beta chain. Its antigen is not known. The length of the CDR3 is 13 residues. The germline V and J ends were trimmed by 9 bases and 7 bases, with 20 bases remaining between them. Germline V lookup: CDR1 SGDLS, CDR2 YYNGEE. This sample was included in a study of cytomegalovirus exposure and HLA in healthy donors. Points from the study as a whole: Cytomegalovirus-associated TCR beta chains were listed, numbering 150 to 200.

It was with 60 Vbeta and 13 Jbeta primers that the PCR ran. Clones were sequenced by immunoSEQ multiplex PCR, and TCRdb holds only the in-frame ones, with some missing. Of approximately 200,000 clones listed, 79% are singletons. Sequencing was done on a sample of PBMCs. The rearrangement uses TRBV9 and TRBJ2-7, with D perhaps matching TRBD2 (7 bases). The source is a woman aged 25 to 45 in good health and CMV-seropositive. CDR3 residues: CAILSGGGREQYF. The DNA of the CDR3 is TGTGCCATACTATCGGGGGGCGGTCGGGAGCAGTACTTC.